What follows are 23 T cell receptor beta chains derived from one specimen sequenced in a study of T and B cells in COVID-19 patients. From blood, about 220-500 ng of genomic DNA served as TRB template. BIOMED2 TRB-A/B primer pools were used in multiplex TRB PCR. MiXCR was run by TCRdb on the multiplex PCR reads, yielding one entry per CDR3 protein. Here the sample spans 20,000 to 25,000 distinct CDR3 sequences, about 30% being singletons. The sample taken for sequencing was blood. Receptor source: a human donor who had recovered from COVID-19.

The chain employs TRBV10-1 and TRBJ2-7; D gene unclear. V gave up 2 bases and J gave up 6 bases, with 14 bases separating them. The germline V gene has CDR1 WNHNN and CDR2 SYGVQD (reference sequence). The CDR3 sequence is 14 residues long. The CDR3 here is CASSEGTAVGEQYF. CDR3 coding DNA: TGCGCCAGCAGTGAGGGTACCGCCGTCGGCGAGCAGTACTTC.

The rearrangement uses TRBV30 and TRBJ1-6; D unclear. With 5 bases removed from V and 8 bases from J, the gap between germline ends came to 13 bases. Germline values: CDR1 GTSNPN, CDR2 SVGIG (reference sequence). The CDR3 contains 13 residues. CDR3 bases: TGTGCCTGGGTGCTCAACCAGCATTCACCCCTCCACTTT. It translates to CAWVLNQHSPLHF.

This clonotype was observed a handful of times. In nucleotides, the CDR3 is TGTGCCAGCAGCTTCAGGGGAGGTCAGCCCCAGCATTTT. Amino acid sequence: CASSFRGGQPQHF. The V gene is TRBV5-4, the J gene TRBJ1-5, with D perhaps TRBD1 (6 bases). Germline-derived CDR1 and CDR2 are SGHNT and YYREEE (reference sequence). The CDR3 has 13 residues. V lost 2 bases to trimming and J lost 6 bases, with 9 bases between them.

Only a few counts were recorded for this clonotype. The chain combines TRBV12-3 or TRBV12-4 with TRBJ1-1; tentative D call: TRBD1 (5 bases). V was shortened by 6 bases and J by 1 base, with 9 bases between the two germline ends. This CDR3 has 13 residues. CDR3 sequence: CASSTTGNTEAFF. The CDR3 DNA sequence: TGTGCCAGCAGCACAACAGGGAACACTGAAGCTTTCTTT.

This clonotype was seen a few times. V usage is TRBV10-3 and J usage is TRBJ1-2; the match to TRBD1 covers 7 bases. The CDR3 sequence is 13 residues long. Germline V CDR1 and CDR2: ENHRY, SYGVKD. V was clipped by 5 bases and J by 6 bases; unmatched bases: 6. CDR3 sequence (DNA): TGTGCCATCAGTAGGGAGACAGGGAATGGCTACACCTTC. It encodes CAISRETGNGYTF.

The chain couples TRBV6-5 to TRBJ1-1; D call uncertain. The V gene lost 5 bases and the J gene lost 6 bases, with 10 bases spanning the gap. This CDR3 comprises 12 residues. Germline CDR1 reads MNHEY; CDR2 reads SVGAGI. CDR3 residues: CASSPPGAEAFF. The CDR3 coding sequence is TGTGCCAGCAGTCCCCCCGGGGCTGAAGCTTTCTTT.

The chain links TRBV28 to TRBJ2-7, with D tentatively TRBD1 (7 bases). Germline CDR1 and CDR2: MDHEN and SYDVKM. The CDR3 has 14 residues. The V end lost 0 bases, the J end lost 5 bases, and 11 bases lay between the germline ends. CDR3 protein: CASSLWSGGNEQYF. The CDR3, as DNA: TGTGCCAGCAGTTTATGGTCAGGGGGGAACGAGCAGTACTTC.

This clonotype was observed many times. The J gene is TRBJ2-7, the V gene TRBV6-5; D is possibly TRBD1 or TRBD2 (5 bases each). V lost 7 bases and J lost 2, with 12 bases in between. Germline assignment: CDR1 MNHEY and CDR2 SVGAGI. This CDR3 has 13 amino acids. The DNA of the CDR3 is TGTGCCAGCAACACGGTGGGGGCCTACGAGCAGTACTTC. As protein: CASNTVGAYEQYF.

This clonotype was found a few times. The CDR3 spells CASRFGGEGETQYF. The CDR3, as DNA: TGTGCCAGCAGATTCGGGGGGGAGGGAGAGACCCAGTACTTC. V is TRBV12-3 or TRBV12-4 and J is TRBJ2-5; 8 bases align to TRBD2. The CDR3 extends over 14 amino acids. The trim removed 6 bases at V and 4 bases at J, leaving 7 bases unmatched.

Many counts were recorded for this clonotype. This rearrangement joins TRBV27 to TRBJ2-7; D might be TRBD1 (5 bases). The germline V gene has CDR1 MNHEY and CDR2 SMNVEV (reference sequence). This CDR3 comprises 16 residues. V was pared by 6 bases and J by 1 base, with 19 bases between. The CDR3 reads CASRDKVGRQSYEQYF. The CDR3 DNA reads as TGTGCCAGCAGGGACAAGGTCGGTAGGCAGTCCTACGAGCAGTACTTC.

Worth noting for this clonotype: Germline is not matched at one junction end, which may reflect a read error. The chain has TRBV7-7 and TRBJ2-5, with D maybe TRBD2 (5 bases). CDR3 length: 16 residues. The germline CDR1 and CDR2 sequences are SSHAT and FNYEAQ (reference sequence). The CDR3 region has the DNA TGTGCTAGCAGCTTAGCGCTATCAGGCCTACAAGAGACCCAGTACTTC. Translated: CASSLALSGLQETQYF.

In this sample, this clonotype turned up a few times. The chain joins TRBV6-5 to TRBJ1-2, with a weak D call TRBD1 (6 bases). CDR3 length: 17 amino acids. Trimming stripped 4 bases from V and 9 bases from J, with 27 bases between. The V gene's germline CDR1 is MNHEY and CDR2 SVGAGI. CDR3 in DNA: TGTGCCAGCAGTTCCACCACTCGTCCGGGGGCTACTTTCCGCTACACCTTC. Translation gives CASSSTTRPGATFRYTF.

The chain links TRBV25-1 to TRBJ2-1; D gene unclear. Germline CDR1 is MGHDK and CDR2 is SYGVNS. The ends were cut back, 3 bases at V and 5 bases at J, with 11 bases in the middle. This CDR3 has 14 amino acids. The CDR3 DNA is TGTGCCAGCAGTGACGGCGGATACAACAATGAGCAGTTCTTC. This sequence encodes CASSDGGYNNEQFF.

This chain's CDR3 is CSATQGSQSNQPQHF. The CDR3 DNA follows: TGCAGTGCTACACAGGGAAGTCAAAGCAATCAGCCCCAGCATTTT. This chain joins TRBV20-1 and TRBJ1-5, with a weak D call TRBD1 (6 bases). CDR3 length: 15 amino acids. From germline, CDR1 is DFQATT and CDR2 SNEGSKA (reference sequence). V was trimmed by 4 bases and J by 1 base, leaving 14 bases between them.

The J gene is TRBJ2-5, the V gene TRBV7-2; TRBD1 agrees at 7 bases. This CDR3 is 11 amino acids long. CDR1 is SGHTA and CDR2 is FQGNSA in the germline V gene. As DNA, the CDR3 is TGTGTCATACGACAGGGAGAGACCCAGTACTTC. The encoded protein is CVIRQGETQYF. The full variable domain, rest sourced from reference TRBV7-2 and TRBJ2-5, is GAGVSQSPSNKVTEKGKDVELRCDPISGHTALYWYRQSLGQGLEFLIYFQGNSAPDKSGLPSDRFSAERTGGSVSTLTIQRTQQEDSAVYLCVIRQGETQYFGPGTRLLVL.

This clonotype was picked up a small number of times. The V call is TRBV5-1, the J call TRBJ1-2; D gene ambiguous. The germline CDR1 and CDR2 sequences are SGHRS and YFSETQ. This CDR3 is 14 amino acids long. V shed 4 bases and J shed 8 bases, with 18 bases lying between them. The CDR3 DNA follows: TGCGCCAGCAGCACTGGCCTCGCTGCTGGAGGCTACACCTTC. Translating it yields CASSTGLAAGGYTF.

The chain uses TRBV29-1 and TRBJ1-1, with a tentative D call TRBD1 (5 bases). The V end lost 8 bases, the J end lost 2 bases, and 30 bases lay between the germline ends. The CDR3 contains 18 residues. Germline loops: CDR1 SQVTM, CDR2 ANQGSEA. The CDR3 region has the DNA TGCAGCACCCAACTTCCTGTGGGAGTCCAGGGTATAAACACTGAAGCTTTCTTT. It encodes CSTQLPVGVQGINTEAFF.

The chain uses TRBV6-2 or TRBV6-3 and TRBJ2-5, with D possibly being TRBD1 or TRBD2 (5 bases each). The CDR3 consists of 14 residues. Germline V lookup: CDR1 MNHEY, CDR2 SVGEGT. V was clipped by 5 bases and J by 4 bases, with 14 bases between them. The CDR3 region is CASSPRDPRETQYF. CDR3 in DNA: TGTGCCAGCAGTCCCAGGGACCCGAGAGAGACCCAGTACTTC.

The rearrangement joins TRBV11-3 to TRBJ1-1; D ambiguous. The CDR3 totals 11 residues. The germline gives CDR1 SGHNT, CDR2 YENEEA. V was pared by 3 bases and J by 11 bases, with 10 bases between. The CDR3 bases are TGTGCCAGCAGCTTGGAACAGCAGGCTTTCTTT. It yields the protein CASSLEQQAFF.

This clonotype was seen at least ten times. This sequence joins TRBV12-3 or TRBV12-4 and TRBJ1-6; TRBD1 agrees at 8 bases. Unmatched junction bases numbered 2, after V lost 0 bases and J lost 7 bases. The CDR3 sequence is 15 residues long. In DNA form, the CDR3 reads TGTGCCAGCAGTTTAGCGGGACAGGAGAATTCACCCCTCCACTTT. It codes for CASSLAGQENSPLHF.

DNA of the CDR3: TGTGCCAGCAGTACCCGGGGGTATGGCTACACCTTC. Translated, it gives CASSTRGYGYTF. The rearrangement links TRBV12-3 or TRBV12-4 to TRBJ1-2, with D perhaps TRBD1 (5 bases). CDR3 length: 12 amino acids. V shed 5 bases and J shed 5 bases, with 9 bases lying between them.

This clonotype came up a few times. The genes are TRBV12-3 or TRBV12-4 and TRBJ2-7; a weak D match, TRBD1 (5 bases). V was shortened by 2 bases and J by 3 bases, with 11 bases between the two germline ends. This CDR3 comprises 14 residues. As DNA, the CDR3 is TGTGCCAGCAGTTTATTAGGGGTAAACTACGAGCAGTACTTC. Translated, it gives CASSLLGVNYEQYF.

The chain has TRBV7-9 and TRBJ2-3, with D possibly TRBD2 on 6 matching bases. V lost 8 bases, J lost 2 bases, and 14 bases lay in between. The CDR3 runs to 14 residues. Germline assignment: CDR1 SEHNR and CDR2 FQNEAQ (reference sequence). The CDR3 loop reads CASGYAGLTDTQYF. DNA of the CDR3: TGTGCCAGCGGCTACGCGGGGCTCACAGATACGCAGTATTTT.